These 11 T cell receptor beta chains were sequenced from one sample in a study of early T cells in non-severe SARS-CoV-2 infection (dated by TCRdb to about 2021). Library prep was done by 5' RACE. Sequencing instrument: NextSeq 500. TCRdb trimmed public reads at Q25 via fastp, called clones via MiXCR and kept in-frame beta chains. Rows are unified per CDR3 protein, each entry keeping the most common DNA and genes. Present in this sample are about 64,000 distinct CDR3 sequences, just under 5% of which were seen just once. The ten largest make up 4.5% to 5.5% of the sample. Material: whole blood. The receptors come from an adult who was a healthcare worker with PCR-confirmed SARS-CoV-2 infection or an uninfected control (not recorded which).

This clonotype occurred a few times. The rearrangement joins TRBV7-8 to TRBJ2-3; D tentatively fits TRBD1 or TRBD2 (6 bases each). The length of the CDR3 is 15 residues. Germline values: CDR1 SGHVS, CDR2 FQNEAQ. The germline V and J ends were trimmed by 5 bases and 0 bases, with 12 bases remaining between them. CDR3 nucleotides: TGTGCCAGCAGCGCCCTAGGGGGGAGCACAGATACGCAGTATTTT. This encodes CASSALGGSTDTQYF. Looking up the rest from reference TRBV7-8 and TRBJ2-3 gives the full variable domain: GAGVSQSPRYKVAKRGQDVALRCDPISGHVSLFWYQQALGQGPEFLTYFQNEAQLDKSGLPSDRFFAERPEGSVSTLKIQRTQQEDSAVYLCASSALGGSTDTQYFGPGTRLTVL.

The gene calls are TRBV7-2 and TRBJ2-1; a possible D gene is TRBD2 (5 bases). The CDR3 runs 15 residues. Germline CDR1 is SGHTA and CDR2 is FQGNSA. Trimming left V 1 base short and J 5 bases short, with 12 bases between. The CDR3 coding sequence is TGTGCCAGCAGCTTAGGACTATCCTGGAACAATGAGCAGTTCTTC. Its translation is CASSLGLSWNNEQFF.

This clonotype was seen at least ten times. J is TRBJ1-1 and V is TRBV5-5; TRBD1 might be the D (5 bases). Germline V gene data show CDR1 as SGHKS and CDR2 as YYEKEE (reference sequence). This CDR3 has 13 amino acids. V lost 2 bases, J lost 4 bases, and 9 bases lay in between. The CDR3 coding sequence is TGTGCCAGCAGCTTTGCGGGGGGCACTGAAGCTTTCTTT. Encoded protein: CASSFAGGTEAFF.

The table lists this clonotype with a few counts. The V and J genes are TRBV4-3 and TRBJ2-3; D unresolved. The CDR3 consists of 16 residues. Trimming shortened V by 0 bases and J by 0 bases, and 10 bases separated the two germline ends. CDR1 is LGHNA, CDR2 YSLEER, per germline. CDR3 nucleotide sequence: TGCGCCAGCAGCCAAGATCGTGGGTCTAGCACAGATACGCAGTATTTT. Its translation is CASSQDRGSSTDTQYF.

This clonotype was counted ten times or more. This chain connects TRBV11-3 to TRBJ2-3; D remains ambiguous. The CDR3 length is 14 residues. CDR1 is SGHNT and CDR2 is YENEEA in the germline V gene. V lost 5 bases, J lost 0 bases, and 9 bases lay in between. The CDR3 DNA reads TGTGCCAGCAGCCCCGGACGGAGCACAGATACGCAGTATTTT. This gives the protein CASSPGRSTDTQYF. Full variable domain (outside the CDR3, taken from reference TRBV11-3 and TRBJ2-3): EAGVVQSPRYKIIEKKQPVAFWCNPISGHNTLYWYLQNLGQGPELLIRYENEEAVDDSQLPKDRFSAERLKGVDSTLKIQPAELGDSAVYLCASSPGRSTDTQYFGPGTRLTVL.

The chain employs TRBV6-5 and TRBJ2-7; D unresolved. The CDR3 is 13 residues long. V was clipped by 6 bases and J by 7 bases, with 16 bases between them. Germline lookup yields CDR1 MNHEY and CDR2 SVGAGI. The CDR3 here is CASRPFEEKEQYF. Written as DNA, the CDR3 is TGTGCCAGCAGACCCTTCGAGGAGAAGGAGCAGTACTTC.

This chain uses TRBV2 with TRBJ2-2; D remains ambiguous. The germline V gene encodes CDR1 SNHLY and CDR2 FYNNEI. V dropped 3 bases and J dropped 2 bases, with 7 bases sitting between them. The CDR3 runs to 14 residues. CDR3 nucleotides: TGTGCCAGCAGTGATATTATAAACACCGGGGAGCTGTTTTTT. Protein product: CASSDIINTGELFF.

This clonotype has at least ten counts. The gene calls are TRBV5-4 and TRBJ2-1; no clear D gene. CDR1 is SGHNT and CDR2 is YYREEE in the germline V gene (reference sequence). V shed 0 bases and J shed 6 bases, with 7 bases lying between them. The CDR3 is made up of 13 amino acids. The CDR3 region is CASSLERANEQFF. CDR3 nucleotide sequence: TGTGCCAGCAGCTTGGAACGGGCCAATGAGCAGTTCTTC.

This chain uses TRBV5-5 with TRBJ1-2; 9 bases line up with TRBD1. The CDR3 covers 14 residues. V was clipped by 0 bases and J by 4 bases; unmatched bases: 1. The germline V gene encodes CDR1 SGHKS and CDR2 YYEKEE (reference sequence). CDR3 sequence: CASSLGTGAYGYTF. CDR3 DNA sequence: TGTGCCAGCAGCTTGGGGACAGGGGCCTATGGCTACACCTTC.

This clonotype was detected ten times or more. The V call is TRBV20-1, the J call TRBJ2-7, with TRBD2 matching over 7 bases. The CDR3 has 15 amino acids. The J segment lost 1 base and the V segment lost 4 bases, leaving 10 bases of the junction unmatched. Germline lookup yields CDR1 DFQATT and CDR2 SNEGSKA (reference sequence). DNA for the CDR3: TGCAGTGCTACGTACTCCGGGACTAATTCCTACGAGCAGTACTTC. Translating gives CSATYSGTNSYEQYF.

The V call is TRBV29-1, the J call TRBJ1-1, with 9 bases aligning to TRBD1. Germline CDR1 and CDR2: SQVTM and ANQGSEA. CDR3 length: 13 amino acids. The V segment lost 6 bases and the J segment 5 bases; nucleotides outside the gene matches: 7. The CDR3 bases are TGCAGCGTCGTAACAGGGGGCCGGACTGAAGCTTTCTTT. This gives the protein CSVVTGGRTEAFF.